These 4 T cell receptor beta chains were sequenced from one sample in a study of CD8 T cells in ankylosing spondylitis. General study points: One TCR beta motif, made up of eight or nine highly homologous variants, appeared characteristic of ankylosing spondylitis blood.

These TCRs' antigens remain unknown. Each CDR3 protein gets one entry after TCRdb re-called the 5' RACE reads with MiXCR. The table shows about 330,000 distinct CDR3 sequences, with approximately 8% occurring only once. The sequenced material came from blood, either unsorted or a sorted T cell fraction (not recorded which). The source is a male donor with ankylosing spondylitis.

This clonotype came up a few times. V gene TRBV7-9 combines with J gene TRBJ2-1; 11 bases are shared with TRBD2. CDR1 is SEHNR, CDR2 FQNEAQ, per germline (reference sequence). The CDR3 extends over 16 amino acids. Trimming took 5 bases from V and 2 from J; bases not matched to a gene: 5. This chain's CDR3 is CASSTTSGTTYNEQFF. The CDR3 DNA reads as TGTGCCAGCAGCACGACTAGCGGGACGACCTACAATGAGCAGTTCTTC. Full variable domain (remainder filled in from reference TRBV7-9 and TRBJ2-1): DTGVSQNPRHKITKRGQNVTFRCDPISEHNRLYWYRQTLGQGPEFLTYFQNEAQLEKSRLLSDRFSAERPKGSFSTLEIQRTEQGDSAMYLCASSTTSGTTYNEQFFGPGTRLTVL.

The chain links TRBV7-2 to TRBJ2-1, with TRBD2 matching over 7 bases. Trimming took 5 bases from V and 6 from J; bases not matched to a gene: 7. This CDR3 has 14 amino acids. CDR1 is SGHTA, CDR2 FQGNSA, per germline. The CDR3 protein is CASSIWDYPNEQFF. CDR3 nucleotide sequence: TGTGCCAGCAGCATTTGGGACTACCCCAATGAGCAGTTCTTC. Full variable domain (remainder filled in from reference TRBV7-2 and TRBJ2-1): GAGVSQSPSNKVTEKGKDVELRCDPISGHTALYWYRQSLGQGLEFLIYFQGNSAPDKSGLPSDRFSAERTGGSVSTLTIQRTQQEDSAVYLCASSIWDYPNEQFFGPGTRLTVL.

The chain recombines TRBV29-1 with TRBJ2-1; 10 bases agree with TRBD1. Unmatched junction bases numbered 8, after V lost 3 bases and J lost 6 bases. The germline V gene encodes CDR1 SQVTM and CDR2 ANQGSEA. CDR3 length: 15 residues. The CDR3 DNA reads TGCAGCGTTGACAAGGACAGGGGGGGGTCCAATGAGCAGTTCTTC. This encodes CSVDKDRGGSNEQFF.

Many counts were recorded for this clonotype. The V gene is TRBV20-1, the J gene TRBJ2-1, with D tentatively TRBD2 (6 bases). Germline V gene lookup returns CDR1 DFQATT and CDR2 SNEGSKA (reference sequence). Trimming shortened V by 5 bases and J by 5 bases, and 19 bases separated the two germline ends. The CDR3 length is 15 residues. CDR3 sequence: CSAPHPRGGDNEQFF. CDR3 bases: TGCAGTGCTCCCCACCCTCGGGGAGGTGACAATGAGCAGTTCTTC.